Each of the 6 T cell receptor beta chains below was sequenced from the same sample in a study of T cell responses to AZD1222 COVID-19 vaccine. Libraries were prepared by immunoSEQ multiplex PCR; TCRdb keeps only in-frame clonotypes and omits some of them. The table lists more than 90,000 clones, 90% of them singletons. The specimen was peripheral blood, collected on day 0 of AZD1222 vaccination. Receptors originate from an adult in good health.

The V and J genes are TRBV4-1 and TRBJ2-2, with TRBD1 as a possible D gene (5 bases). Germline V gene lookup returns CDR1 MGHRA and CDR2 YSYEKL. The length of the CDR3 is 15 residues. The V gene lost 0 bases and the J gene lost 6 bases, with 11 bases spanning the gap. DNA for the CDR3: TGCGCCAGCAGCCAAGATAGGTTCAGGGCCGGGGAGCTGTTTTTT. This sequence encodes CASSQDRFRAGELFF.

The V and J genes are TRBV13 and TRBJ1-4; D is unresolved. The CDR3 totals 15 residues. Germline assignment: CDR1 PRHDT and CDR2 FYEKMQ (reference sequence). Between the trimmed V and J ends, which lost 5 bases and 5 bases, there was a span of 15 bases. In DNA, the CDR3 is TGTGCCAGCAGCCCAGCGGGCAGTGGGAATGAAAAACTGTTTTTT. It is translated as CASSPAGSGNEKLFF. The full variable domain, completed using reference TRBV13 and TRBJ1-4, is AAGVIQSPRHLIKEKRETATLKCYPIPRHDTVYWYQQGPGQDPQFLISFYEKMQSDKGSIPDRFSAQQFSDYHSELNMSSLELGDSALYFCASSPAGSGNEKLFFGSGTQLSVL.

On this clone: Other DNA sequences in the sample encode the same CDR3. The CDR3 here is CASSLGHSNQPQHF. CDR3 in DNA: TGTGCCAGCAGCTTAGGGCATAGCAATCAGCCCCAGCATTTT. V and J are TRBV7-9 and TRBJ1-5; D ambiguous. There are 14 residues in the CDR3. Germline values: CDR1 SEHNR, CDR2 FQNEAQ (reference sequence). V was pared by 1 base and J by 0 bases, with 4 bases between. The entire variable domain, with the rest obtained from reference TRBV7-9 and TRBJ1-5, is as follows: DTGVSQNPRHKITKRGQNVTFRCDPISEHNRLYWYRQTLGQGPEFLTYFQNEAQLEKSRLLSDRFSAERPKGSFSTLEIQRTEQGDSAMYLCASSLGHSNQPQHFGDGTRLSIL.

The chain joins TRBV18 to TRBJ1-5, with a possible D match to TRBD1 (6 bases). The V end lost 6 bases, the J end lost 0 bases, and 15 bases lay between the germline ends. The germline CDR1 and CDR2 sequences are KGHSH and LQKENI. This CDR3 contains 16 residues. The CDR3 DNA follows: TGTGCCAGCTCCTTATCGGGGACACTTAGCAATCAGCCCCAGCATTTT. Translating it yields CASSLSGTLSNQPQHF.

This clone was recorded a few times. CDR3 sequence: CASSSIHTDTQYF. In DNA, the CDR3 is TGTGCCAGCAGCTCGATCCACACAGATACGCAGTATTTT. The genes are TRBV7-3 and TRBJ2-3; no clear D gene. The CDR3 sequence is 13 residues long. Germline lookup yields CDR1 SGHTA and CDR2 FQGTGA. Deletions cut 4 bases from V and 2 bases from J, with 7 bases between. The full variable domain, completed using reference TRBV7-3 and TRBJ2-3, is GAGVSQTPSNKVTEKGKYVELRCDPISGHTALYWYRQSLGQGPEFLIYFQGTGAADDSGLPNDRFFAVRPEGSVSTLKIQRTERGDSAVYLCASSSIHTDTQYFGPGTRLTVL.

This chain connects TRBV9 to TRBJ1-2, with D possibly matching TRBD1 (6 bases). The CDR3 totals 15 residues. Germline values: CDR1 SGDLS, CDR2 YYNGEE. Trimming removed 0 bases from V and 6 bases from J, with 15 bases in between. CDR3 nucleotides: TGTGCCAGCAGCGTAGGGTCACAGGGCGGTAATGGCTACACCTTC. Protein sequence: CASSVGSQGGNGYTF.